This T cell receptor beta chain came from a study of T cells after yellow fever vaccination. The CDR3 is 11 residues long. Looked up from germline, CDR1 is DFQATT and CDR2 is SNEGSKA (reference sequence). A single record per CDR3 protein comes from TCRdb applying MiXCR to the 5' RACE reads. The profile shows under 550,000 distinct CDR3 sequences, 21% of them singletons. This clonotype has only a few counts. V usage is TRBV20-1 and J usage is TRBJ2-5, with D possibly TRBD2 on 5 matching bases. This TCR was recovered from a young man who received the YFV17D yellow fever vaccine. The source material was PBMCs, sampled roughly 20 days after the first yellow fever vaccination. The chain's CDR3 is CRAGVRETQYF. In DNA, the CDR3 is TGCAGGGCCGGGGTACGCGAGACCCAGTACTTC.